The 9 T cell receptor beta chains below come from one sample, sequenced in a study of Ad26.COV2.S vaccination and SARS-CoV-2 variants. Clones were read by immunoSEQ multiplex PCR, and TCRdb kept only the in-frame ones, dropping some. The table has 300,000 to 350,000 clones, 65% to 90% seen once. Treatment: 19 received Ad26.COV2.S at low or high dose, single or two shots; five or six received placebo; per-sample allocation not given. The samples were gathered on day 63 after the first injection of vaccine or placebo. Sequenced material: peripheral blood, taken in a trial of Ad26.COV2.S vaccine versus placebo. The origin of the receptors is a person between 18 and 59 years old who received the Ad26.COV2.S COVID-19 vaccine or a placebo.

This clone came up a few times. A much larger clonotype is one base distant, so this may be a read error. This sample also contains other DNA sequences that code for the same CDR3. CDR3 DNA sequence: TGTGCCAGCAGCTCTTCGGGGGAGGGGCGGGGTCAGCCCCAGCATTTT. It codes for CASSSSGEGRGQPQHF. The V and J genes are TRBV5-5 and TRBJ1-5, with D possibly being TRBD1 (5 bases). Per the germline V gene, CDR1 is SGHKS and CDR2 is YYEKEE (reference sequence). V was shortened by 3 bases and J by 6 bases, with 19 bases between the two germline ends. The CDR3 runs to 16 residues.

The DNA for the CDR3 is TGCGCCAGCAGCCCCGGGGTAGCGGGAGGTCCCCAGGGCACCGGGGAGCTGTTTTTT. This gives the protein CASSPGVAGGPQGTGELFF. The gene calls are TRBV4-3 and TRBJ2-2, with 10 nucleotides matching TRBD2. V gave up 4 bases and J gave up 4 bases; unmatched junction bases: 15. Germline CDR1 LGHNA, CDR2 YSLEER. This CDR3 spans 19 amino acids.

This clone was counted only a few times. Other nucleotide sequences in the sample specify the same CDR3. The CDR3 DNA reads TGCGCCAGCAGCCCAGGACAGAACTATGGCTACACCTTC. The encoded protein is CASSPGQNYGYTF. The chain joins TRBV5-1 to TRBJ1-2; D may be TRBD1 (6 bases). Germline V gene data show CDR1 as SGHRS and CDR2 as YFSETQ. This CDR3 is built from 13 residues. V dropped 4 bases and J dropped 2 bases, with 9 bases sitting between them.

The chain uses TRBV4-2 and TRBJ1-1; D is possibly TRBD1 (5 bases). Per the germline V gene, CDR1 is LGHNA and CDR2 is YNFKEQ. V was cut by 2 bases and J by 3 bases, with 16 bases left in between. The CDR3 contains 16 residues. CDR3 nucleotides: TGTGCCAGCAGCCAACCCCGAGCTGGCAGGGACACTGAAGCTTTCTTT. Translated: CASSQPRAGRDTEAFF.

The chain recombines TRBV15 with TRBJ2-3, with TRBD1 matching 7 bases. CDR3 length: 14 amino acids. Germline trimming cut 1 base from V and 8 bases from J; bases unmatched to any gene: 6. Looked up from germline, CDR1 is LNHNV and CDR2 is YYDKDF (reference sequence). CDR3 DNA sequence: TGTGCCACCAGCAGAGGACGGACAGGCCTTACGCAGTATTTT. Protein: CATSRGRTGLTQYF.

V and J are TRBV7-9 and TRBJ1-1, with a weak D call TRBD1 (6 bases). The germline CDR1 and CDR2 sequences are SEHNR and FQNEAQ (reference sequence). Between the trimmed V and J ends, which lost 5 bases and 3 bases, there was a span of 10 bases. The CDR3 covers 13 residues. The CDR3 sequence: CASSEQGDTEAFF. CDR3 nucleotides: TGTGCCAGCAGCGAACAGGGTGACACTGAAGCTTTCTTT.

The chain couples TRBV28 to TRBJ2-7; D possibly corresponds to TRBD2 (5 bases). V lost 5 bases, J lost 7 bases, and 12 bases lay in between. The CDR3 runs to 12 residues. Germline CDR1 MDHEN, CDR2 SYDVKM. The CDR3 coding sequence is TGTGCCAGCAGTGAGGGTAGCTGGGAGCAGTACTTC. This sequence encodes CASSEGSWEQYF.

The chain employs TRBV13 and TRBJ2-7; 10 positions match TRBD1. The germline V gene encodes CDR1 PRHDT and CDR2 FYEKMQ (reference sequence). V shed 5 bases, J shed 3 bases, and the junction held 7 bases outside the gene matches. The CDR3 covers 15 residues. The CDR3 DNA sequence: TGTGCCAGCAGCCCCGACAGGGGGCATCGCTACGAGCAGTACTTC. This sequence encodes CASSPDRGHRYEQYF.

This clone was counted a single time. The rearrangement links TRBV29-1 to TRBJ2-1, with D tentatively TRBD2 (5 bases). V was clipped by 6 bases and J by 10 bases, with 22 bases between them. Germline V gives CDR1 SQVTM, CDR2 ANQGSEA. CDR3 length equals 14 residues. CDR3 DNA: TGCAGCGTCCCCCCGCCGGGATCGAGCAGGGAGCAGTTCTTC. Amino acids: CSVPPPGSSREQFF.